A selection of T cell receptor beta chains follows, all from one sample in a study of T-cell reconstitution after alpha-beta-depleted transplantation in children. TCRdb re-called the PCR reads with MiXCR, one entry per CDR3 protein. This table holds about 580,000 distinct CDR3 sequences, 25% to 30% found once. The specimen was PBMCs, collected before TCRalphabeta/CD19-depleted stem cell transplant. These receptors all come from a boy younger than two with Wiskott-Aldrich syndrome, due to receive a stem cell transplant. CDR3s include the opening cysteine and the closing phenylalanine or tryptophan. Each record gives: D gene, clone size, V gene, J gene, CDR3 DNA, CDR3 protein. The D gene is left open where the match is weak. Some rows mark clone size as missing; the rest say once, few, many or name a class of expanded clone.

D gene: TRBD2
clone size: few
V gene: TRBV25-1
J gene: TRBJ2-1
CDR3 DNA: TGTGCCAGCGGGCTAGCGGGGGACTACAATGAGCAGTTCTTC
CDR3 protein: CASGLAGDYNEQFF

D gene: -
clone size: -
V gene: TRBV11-2
J gene: TRBJ2-1
CDR3 DNA: TGTGCCAGCAGCCCAATGGCATACGGCAATGAGCAGTTCTTC
CDR3 protein: CASSPMAYGNEQFF

D gene: TRBD2
clone size: few
V gene: TRBV5-1
J gene: TRBJ2-7
CDR3 DNA: TGCGCCAGCGGTTTTTCCAGCGGGAGCCACGAGCAGTACTTC
CDR3 protein: CASGFSSGSHEQYF

D gene: -
clone size: few
V gene: TRBV5-1
J gene: TRBJ2-7
CDR3 DNA: TGCGCCAGCAGCTTGACCAGGGAATCCGAGCAGTACTTC
CDR3 protein: CASSLTRESEQYF

D gene: -
clone size: few
V gene: TRBV28
J gene: TRBJ2-5
CDR3 DNA: TGTGCCAGCAGGTGGGGGAAACAGACCCAGTACTTC
CDR3 protein: CASRWGKQTQYF

D gene: TRBD1
clone size: few
V gene: TRBV5-1
J gene: TRBJ1-2
CDR3 DNA: TGCGCCAGCAGCTCGCCGACAGGGACCTATGGCTACACCTTC
CDR3 protein: CASSSPTGTYGYTF

D gene: -
clone size: -
V gene: TRBV5-5
J gene: TRBJ2-2
CDR3 DNA: TGTGCCAGCAGCTTCGGGCAGGCGTACACCGGGGAGCTGTTTTTT
CDR3 protein: CASSFGQAYTGELFF

D gene: -
clone size: few
V gene: TRBV29-1
J gene: TRBJ2-1
CDR3 DNA: TGCAGCGTTGAAGGTTACAATGAGCAGTTCTTC
CDR3 protein: CSVEGYNEQFF

D gene: TRBD2
clone size: -
V gene: TRBV27
J gene: TRBJ2-7
CDR3 DNA: TGTGCCAGCAGTTTAACGACTAGCGGGAGTTCCTACGAGCAGTACTTC
CDR3 protein: CASSLTTSGSSYEQYF

D gene: TRBD1
clone size: few
V gene: TRBV5-6
J gene: TRBJ1-2
CDR3 DNA: TGTGCCAGCAGCGGCGCCGGGACAGGGACTAACTATGGCTACACCTTC
CDR3 protein: CASSGAGTGTNYGYTF

D gene: TRBD2
clone size: few
V gene: TRBV9
J gene: TRBJ2-1
CDR3 DNA: TGTGCCAGCAGCCCCCTACTAGCGGGAGCGGGAAGTGAGCAGTTCTTC
CDR3 protein: CASSPLLAGAGSEQFF

D gene: TRBD1
clone size: -
V gene: TRBV7-9
J gene: TRBJ1-2
CDR3 DNA: TGTGCCAGCAGCCCCCGGGACAGTGAGATCTACACCTTC
CDR3 protein: CASSPRDSEIYTF

D gene: -
clone size: few
V gene: TRBV12-3/TRBV12-4
J gene: TRBJ2-7
CDR3 DNA: TGTGCCAGCAGTTTTTCGGCAGTACCATCCTACGAGCAGTACTTC
CDR3 protein: CASSFSAVPSYEQYF

D gene: -
clone size: few
V gene: TRBV10-3
J gene: TRBJ2-6
CDR3 DNA: TGTGCCATCAGTGAGTCGAACCCCTCTGGGGCCAACGTCCTGACTTTC
CDR3 protein: CAISESNPSGANVLTF

D gene: -
clone size: -
V gene: TRBV7-7
J gene: TRBJ2-1
CDR3 DNA: TGTGCCAGCAGCTTAGCGCCTTCTAGTGGTGAGCAGTTCTTC
CDR3 protein: CASSLAPSSGEQFF

D gene: TRBD2
clone size: -
V gene: TRBV6-1
J gene: TRBJ2-1
CDR3 DNA: TGTGCCAGCCCTCCGCTCGCGGGAGCTTCGAGCTCCTACAATGAGCAGTTCTTC
CDR3 protein: CASPPLAGASSSYNEQFF

D gene: -
clone size: -
V gene: TRBV20-1
J gene: TRBJ2-1
CDR3 DNA: TGCAGTGCAGCCGGAGCACTGTCGGGAGATTACAATGAGCAGTTCTTC
CDR3 protein: CSAAGALSGDYNEQFF

D gene: -
clone size: few
V gene: TRBV7-8
J gene: TRBJ2-5
CDR3 DNA: TGTGCCAGCAGCTGGCGGGACTTGCAAGAGACCCAGTACTTC
CDR3 protein: CASSWRDLQETQYF

D gene: TRBD1
clone size: -
V gene: TRBV6-5
J gene: TRBJ1-2
CDR3 DNA: TGTGCCAGCAGAAGGGACAGGAGCTACACCTTC
CDR3 protein: CASRRDRSYTF

D gene: -
clone size: -
V gene: TRBV7-2
J gene: TRBJ1-4
CDR3 DNA: TGTGCCAGCAGCTTAATGGGCGGGGGAGAAAAACTGTTTTTT
CDR3 protein: CASSLMGGGEKLFF

D gene: TRBD2
clone size: -
V gene: TRBV7-2
J gene: TRBJ2-7
CDR3 DNA: TGTGCCAGCAGCTTAGTGGCTAGCGGGACCGAGCAGTACTTC
CDR3 protein: CASSLVASGTEQYF

D gene: -
clone size: -
V gene: TRBV6-5
J gene: TRBJ2-3
CDR3 DNA: TGTGCCAGCAGTTACTCGTACGGGACTTTCACAGATACGCAGTATTTT
CDR3 protein: CASSYSYGTFTDTQYF

D gene: TRBD2
clone size: few
V gene: TRBV4-1
J gene: TRBJ2-1
CDR3 DNA: TGCGCCAGCAGCCCCGGATGGGTAGCGGGGGCCAATGAGCAGTTCTTC
CDR3 protein: CASSPGWVAGANEQFF

D gene: TRBD1
clone size: many
V gene: TRBV5-1
J gene: TRBJ1-1
CDR3 DNA: TGCGCCAGCAGCTTGGGGGGACAGGCGGGCTTGAACACTGAAGCTTTCTTT
CDR3 protein: CASSLGGQAGLNTEAFF

D gene: -
clone size: few
V gene: TRBV29-1
J gene: TRBJ2-2
CDR3 DNA: TGCAGCGTTGGAATTGGAAGCGCTAGCGTGAACACCGGGGAGCTGTTTTTT
CDR3 protein: CSVGIGSASVNTGELFF

D gene: -
clone size: few
V gene: TRBV6-5
J gene: TRBJ1-5
CDR3 DNA: TGTGCCAGCAGCTACAGGGACCTGAGCAATCAGCCCCAGCATTTT
CDR3 protein: CASSYRDLSNQPQHF

D gene: -
clone size: -
V gene: TRBV20-1
J gene: TRBJ2-6
CDR3 DNA: TGCGCGTACAGAGAGGGGGCCAACGTCCTGACTTTC
CDR3 protein: CAYREGANVLTF

D gene: -
clone size: few
V gene: TRBV5-6
J gene: TRBJ2-3
CDR3 DNA: TGTGCCAGCAGCTTCCCCAGCTACACAGATACGCAGTATTTT
CDR3 protein: CASSFPSYTDTQYF

D gene: TRBD2
clone size: few
V gene: TRBV9
J gene: TRBJ2-3
CDR3 DNA: TGTGCCAGCAGCGTAGGCGACCTAGCGGCACAGGATACGCAGTATTTT
CDR3 protein: CASSVGDLAAQDTQYF

D gene: -
clone size: -
V gene: TRBV5-1
J gene: TRBJ2-3
CDR3 DNA: TGCGCCAGCAGCCCCAAGGTGGGGGCGCCAGCAGATACGCAGTATTTT
CDR3 protein: CASSPKVGAPADTQYF

D gene: TRBD1
clone size: -
V gene: TRBV27
J gene: TRBJ2-2
CDR3 DNA: TGTGCCAGCAGAGCCGGGACAGGGTACACCGGGGAGCTGTTTTTT
CDR3 protein: CASRAGTGYTGELFF

D gene: -
clone size: -
V gene: TRBV5-1
J gene: TRBJ2-4
CDR3 DNA: TGCGCCAGCAGCTTGGCGTCAAACTCCAAAAACATTCAGTACTTC
CDR3 protein: CASSLASNSKNIQYF

D gene: TRBD1
clone size: -
V gene: TRBV20-1
J gene: TRBJ2-7
CDR3 DNA: TGCAGTGCTCCCTCAGGGGGCGAGCAGTACTTC
CDR3 protein: CSAPSGGEQYF

D gene: TRBD2
clone size: -
V gene: TRBV10-3
J gene: TRBJ2-7
CDR3 DNA: TGTGCCACCGGGACTAGCGGGAGGGCCGAGGGAGGCGAGCAGTACTTC
CDR3 protein: CATGTSGRAEGGEQYF

D gene: -
clone size: -
V gene: TRBV7-6
J gene: TRBJ2-1
CDR3 DNA: TGTGCCAGCAGCTTCGGGTTGACTCACAGATCCGGAAACAATGAGCAGTTCTTC
CDR3 protein: CASSFGLTHRSGNNEQFF

D gene: -
clone size: -
V gene: TRBV5-1
J gene: TRBJ2-1
CDR3 DNA: TGCGCCAGCAGCTCCGGACCGGTAGTGAATGAGCAGTTCTTC
CDR3 protein: CASSSGPVVNEQFF

D gene: TRBD2
clone size: -
V gene: TRBV5-6
J gene: TRBJ2-1
CDR3 DNA: TGTGCCAGCAGTACCGCTGTAGCGGGGGAGAGCTCCTACAATGAGCAGTTCTTC
CDR3 protein: CASSTAVAGESSYNEQFF

D gene: -
clone size: -
V gene: TRBV4-1
J gene: TRBJ2-1
CDR3 DNA: TGCGCCAGCAGCCAAGAGCTCCTGGACCCCTCGAAGCAGTTCTTC
CDR3 protein: CASSQELLDPSKQFF

D gene: TRBD1
clone size: few
V gene: TRBV5-1
J gene: TRBJ1-4
CDR3 DNA: TGCGCCAGCAGCTTGCCGACAGGGACCCCCTCTAAACTGTTTTTT
CDR3 protein: CASSLPTGTPSKLFF

D gene: TRBD1
clone size: -
V gene: TRBV10-3
J gene: TRBJ2-3
CDR3 DNA: TGTGCCATCAGTGAGTCGTGGGACAGTTCAGATACGCAGTATTTT
CDR3 protein: CAISESWDSSDTQYF

D gene: -
clone size: few
V gene: TRBV20-1
J gene: TRBJ1-5
CDR3 DNA: TGCAGTGCTAGCCAATATAGCAATCAGCCCCAGCATTTT
CDR3 protein: CSASQYSNQPQHF

D gene: -
clone size: many
V gene: TRBV29-1
J gene: TRBJ2-7
CDR3 DNA: TGCAGCGTTGAGGGCGGGACCACCTACGAGCAGTACTTC
CDR3 protein: CSVEGGTTYEQYF

D gene: TRBD1
clone size: few
V gene: TRBV20-1
J gene: TRBJ2-7
CDR3 DNA: TGCAGTGCTAGGTCGACAGGGACAAGCTCCTACGAGCAGTACTTC
CDR3 protein: CSARSTGTSSYEQYF

D gene: -
clone size: -
V gene: TRBV7-6
J gene: TRBJ2-1
CDR3 DNA: TGTGCCAGCAGCTTAGAGGGCTTTGGTCGCAATGAGCAGTTCTTC
CDR3 protein: CASSLEGFGRNEQFF

D gene: -
clone size: -
V gene: TRBV30
J gene: TRBJ2-2
CDR3 DNA: TGTGCCTGGAGTAGAGCGACCGGGGAGCTGTTTTTT
CDR3 protein: CAWSRATGELFF

D gene: TRBD2
clone size: -
V gene: TRBV20-1
J gene: TRBJ2-1
CDR3 DNA: TGCAGTGCTAATGTGGTAGCGGGAGTAGGTGAGCAGTTCTTC
CDR3 protein: CSANVVAGVGEQFF

D gene: -
clone size: -
V gene: TRBV7-9
J gene: TRBJ1-4
CDR3 DNA: TGTGCCAGCAGCTTAAGGAGCTGGGAAGGCAATGAAAAACTGTTTTTT
CDR3 protein: CASSLRSWEGNEKLFF

D gene: TRBD2
clone size: -
V gene: TRBV7-9
J gene: TRBJ2-7
CDR3 DNA: TGTGCCAGCAGCTGGGGGGGACCGGTCGCGGGAGGCTACGAGCAGTACTTC
CDR3 protein: CASSWGGPVAGGYEQYF

D gene: TRBD1
clone size: few
V gene: TRBV12-3/TRBV12-4
J gene: TRBJ2-4
CDR3 DNA: TGTGCCAGCAGACCGGACAGGGCTTACGCCAAAAACATTCAGTACTTC
CDR3 protein: CASRPDRAYAKNIQYF

D gene: TRBD2
clone size: -
V gene: TRBV20-1
J gene: TRBJ2-3
CDR3 DNA: TGCAGTGCCGTCGGGAGGAGGGGCCCAGATACGCAGTATTTT
CDR3 protein: CSAVGRRGPDTQYF

D gene: TRBD1
clone size: once
V gene: TRBV15
J gene: TRBJ2-1
CDR3 DNA: TGTGCCACCAGCAGAGAGGTCCCGGGACAGGGGTGGGATGAGCAGTTCTTC
CDR3 protein: CATSREVPGQGWDEQFF

D gene: -
clone size: -
V gene: TRBV7-2
J gene: TRBJ2-5
CDR3 DNA: TGTGCCAGCAGCTCCCGGACTGGAGACCAAGAGACCCAGTACTTC
CDR3 protein: CASSSRTGDQETQYF

D gene: TRBD2
clone size: -
V gene: TRBV3-1
J gene: TRBJ2-3
CDR3 DNA: TGTGCCAGCAGCGCCCCCCCGGGACTAGCGGGAAAAATCACAGATACGCAGTATTTT
CDR3 protein: CASSAPPGLAGKITDTQYF

D gene: -
clone size: -
V gene: TRBV13
J gene: TRBJ1-5
CDR3 DNA: TGTGCCAGCAGCTTAGGGGCTGTGAAGGGATATCAGCCCCAGCATTTT
CDR3 protein: CASSLGAVKGYQPQHF

D gene: -
clone size: -
V gene: TRBV12-3/TRBV12-4
J gene: TRBJ2-5
CDR3 DNA: TGTGCCAGCAGGGGGGGTACAGAGACCCAGTACTTC
CDR3 protein: CASRGGTETQYF